This entry describes one T cell receptor (beta chain). The data are from a study of blood T cell repertoires in COVID-19. Study at large: Collection of acute and convalescent COVID-19 samples took place in the United States, Italy and Spain. Sources were T cells, B-cell-depleted T cells, or PBMCs; the material itself was cDNA or gDNA.

From germline, CDR1 is LNHDA and CDR2 SQIVND (reference sequence). The CDR3 is made up of 13 amino acids. V lost 0 bases and J lost 3, with 3 bases in between. Measured with immunoSEQ multiplex PCR; TCRdb has only the in-frame clones, and not every one. The table lists around 280,000 clones, about 86% of them singletons, with approximately 2% in the top ten. The specimen was peripheral blood. This sequence was found in a woman in her twenties or thirties who had recovered from COVID-19. This rearrangement joins TRBV19 to TRBJ2-1, with D unresolved. In DNA, the CDR3 is TGTGCCAGTAGTATAGATCTCTACAATGAGCAGTTCTTC. This translates into CASSIDLYNEQFF.